One and the same sample provided the 13 T cell receptor beta chains below, sequenced in a study of OX40 agonist ivuxolimab in advanced cancers. Measured with immunoSEQ multiplex PCR; TCRdb has only the in-frame clones, and not every one. Of 68,000 or so clones listed, about 82% are singletons. Material: CD4+ or CD8+ T cells sorted from blood, obtained in a trial of the OX40 agonist ivuxolimab. The source of these receptors is an adult with an advanced solid tumor such as melanoma, head and neck, liver or kidney cancer.

This clone appeared a few times. V usage is TRBV12-1 and J usage is TRBJ1-1; the table gives TRBD1 as D, unverified against the DNA. TRBV12-1 is designated a pseudogene. The CDR3 contains 11 residues. The CDR3 DNA is TGTGCCAGCAGGTGTCAGAATGAAGCTTTCTTT. Translation: CASRCQNEAFF.

The CDR3 DNA is TGCAGCGTTGGGAGCCCCGAAACATATGGCTACACCTTC. It yields the protein CSVGSPETYGYTF. The genes are TRBV29-1 and TRBJ1-2; D is unresolved. Deletions cut 4 bases from V and 5 bases from J, with 14 bases between. CDR3 length: 13 amino acids. The germline V gene encodes CDR1 SQVTM and CDR2 ANQGSEA.

The CDR3 loop reads CASSLGTGSYNEQFF. The CDR3 DNA reads TGTGCCAGCAGCCTTGGGACAGGGTCATACAATGAGCAGTTCTTC. The chain links TRBV7-7 to TRBJ2-1; 9 bases are shared with TRBD1. Trimming removed 5 bases from V and 4 bases from J; junction bases left unmatched: 6. CDR1 is SSHAT, CDR2 FNYEAQ, per germline (reference sequence). The CDR3 spans 15 residues.

The chain couples TRBV5-1 to TRBJ1-1, with 9 bases fitting TRBD1. Germline V gives CDR1 SGHRS, CDR2 YFSETQ. V was pared by 4 bases and J by 0 bases, with 4 bases of the junction left unmatched. The CDR3 runs 15 residues. The CDR3 DNA sequence: TGCGCCAGCAGCCCTGGACAGGGGATGAACACTGAAGCTTTCTTT. This codes for CASSPGQGMNTEAFF.

There are a few counts of this clone. The genes are TRBV19 and TRBJ1-4, with D tentatively TRBD1 (5 bases). Germline V CDR1 and CDR2: LNHDA, SQIVND (reference sequence). This CDR3 has 15 amino acids. Deletions cut 5 bases from V and 2 bases from J, with 12 bases between. The CDR3 spells CASSRSRATNEKLFF. The CDR3 bases are TGTGCCAGTAGTCGGAGCAGGGCCACTAATGAAAAACTGTTTTTT.

This chain uses TRBV5-1 with TRBJ2-3; 7 bases align to TRBD2. Losses at the gene ends were 6 bases for V and 5 bases for J; bases not matched to a gene: 15. The germline V gene has CDR1 SGHRS and CDR2 YFSETQ. The CDR3 length is 16 residues. This CDR3 reads CASTYDRSGVGDTQYF. Here the CDR3 DNA reads TGCGCCAGCACCTACGACCGAAGCGGGGTGGGAGATACGCAGTATTTT.

The rearrangement uses TRBV30 and TRBJ2-2; D might be TRBD1 or TRBD2, each matching 5 bases. Trimming shortened V by 3 bases and J by 3 bases, and 14 bases separated the two germline ends. The CDR3 has 15 residues. Germline assignment: CDR1 GTSNPN and CDR2 SVGIG (reference sequence). The CDR3 loop is CAWSNTGTYTGELFF. In DNA form, the CDR3 reads TGTGCCTGGAGCAACACCGGGACGTACACCGGGGAGCTGTTTTTT.

This chain connects TRBV19 to TRBJ1-3; D is perhaps TRBD1 (5 bases). V shed 5 bases and J shed 0 bases, with 14 bases lying between them. The germline V gene encodes CDR1 LNHDA and CDR2 SQIVND (reference sequence). The CDR3 consists of 16 residues. The CDR3 nucleotides read TGTGCCAGTAGTGTTCTCCAGGGCCCCTCTGGAAACACCATATATTTT. This sequence encodes CASSVLQGPSGNTIYF.

V and J are TRBV6-5 and TRBJ2-7; 11 positions agree with TRBD1. The V and J ends lost 4 bases and 0 bases, in that order; junction bases with no gene match: 5. This CDR3 is built from 16 residues. Germline CDR1 is MNHEY and CDR2 is SVGAGI. CDR3 in DNA: TGTGCCAGCAGTTCATCCGGGACAGGGGGCTCCTACGAGCAGTACTTC. It specifies CASSSSGTGGSYEQYF.

The chain recombines TRBV21-1 with TRBJ2-7; the D segment call TRBD2 is taken from the table without a DNA check. TRBV21-1 is a pseudogene. This CDR3 is built from 16 residues. In DNA form, the CDR3 reads TGTGCCAGCAGCAGCCCCGGACGGAGGATAGCCTACGAGCAGTACTTC. It specifies CASSSPGRRIAYEQYF.

This chain uses TRBV5-5 with TRBJ2-5; TRBD1 matches 7 bases. Germline trimming cut 4 bases from V and 2 bases from J; bases unmatched to any gene: 17. CDR1 is SGHKS, CDR2 YYEKEE, per germline (reference sequence). The CDR3 contains 18 residues. CDR3 residues: CASSTVTGLRRWQETQYF. As DNA, the CDR3 is TGTGCCAGCAGCACGGTGACAGGGTTAAGGCGGTGGCAAGAGACCCAGTACTTC.

This clone was counted a few times. The chain combines TRBV5-6 with TRBJ1-2; 8 bases line up with TRBD1. V shed 5 bases, J shed 7 bases, and the junction held 4 bases outside the gene matches. Germline CDR1 SGHDT, CDR2 YYEEEE. The CDR3 runs 12 residues. The CDR3 DNA sequence: TGTGCCAGCAGACTAGACAGGGGTGGCTACACCTTC. Translating it yields CASRLDRGGYTF.

V is TRBV7-8 and J is TRBJ1-2; the D gene is possibly TRBD1 (5 bases). This CDR3 comprises 16 residues. V shed 5 bases and J shed 4 bases, with 20 bases lying between them. Germline values: CDR1 SGHVS, CDR2 FQNEAQ. The CDR3 DNA follows: TGTGCCAGCAGCCCACTCGGGGGAGTAGTAAGCTATGGCTACACCTTC. It is translated as CASSPLGGVVSYGYTF.